This is a list of T cell receptor beta chains from one sample in a study of CD8+ T cells in alopecia areata. Profiling relied on immunoSEQ multiplex PCR, and the TCRdb table lists in-frame clones only, not all of them. The sample carries hundreds of thousands of clones, 66% recorded once. Material: CD4+ T cells sorted from blood, obtained at approximately week 44, from a patient treated with tofacitinib. These receptors were taken from a human donor with alopecia areata. Both conserved end residues are part of each CDR3. Each record gives: CDR3 DNA, CDR3 protein, V gene, D gene, J gene, clone size. The D gene is left open where the match is weak. Some rows have no size entry. The others give once, few or many, or a class for an expanded clone.

CDR3 DNA: TGTGCCAGCAGCGTAGCTAGCTCCTCCTACGAGCAGTACTTC
CDR3 protein: CASSVASSSYEQYF
V gene: TRBV9
D gene: -
J gene: TRBJ2-7
clone size: -

CDR3 DNA: TGTGCCAGCAGTGGGCCTACAGGGACCACTGAAGCTTTCTTT
CDR3 protein: CASSGPTGTTEAFF
V gene: TRBV25-1
D gene: -
J gene: TRBJ1-1
clone size: -

CDR3 DNA: TGTGCCAGCAGCGTAGAAGGGAGGTTAAGTGGCTACACCTTC
CDR3 protein: CASSVEGRLSGYTF
V gene: TRBV9
D gene: -
J gene: TRBJ1-2
clone size: -

CDR3 DNA: TGTGCCTGGAAAGGACAGGGGCCCACCAATGAGCAGTTCTTC
CDR3 protein: CAWKGQGPTNEQFF
V gene: TRBV30
D gene: TRBD1
J gene: TRBJ2-1
clone size: -

CDR3 DNA: TGCAGCGCCCTGACTAGCGGGATTTACGAGCAGTACTTC
CDR3 protein: CSALTSGIYEQYF
V gene: TRBV29-1
D gene: TRBD2
J gene: TRBJ2-7
clone size: few

CDR3 DNA: TGTGCCAGCAGCCATGGACTGGGGGACACTGAAGCTTTCTTT
CDR3 protein: CASSHGLGDTEAFF
V gene: TRBV7-9
D gene: -
J gene: TRBJ1-1
clone size: -

CDR3 DNA: TGCGCCAGCAGCAAGGACAGGGGGCGTTCTAATGAAAAACTGTTTTTT
CDR3 protein: CASSKDRGRSNEKLFF
V gene: TRBV5-1
D gene: TRBD1
J gene: TRBJ1-4
clone size: -

CDR3 DNA: TGTGCCAGCAGCTTACCGGCTAATGAAAAACTGTTTTTT
CDR3 protein: CASSLPANEKLFF
V gene: TRBV5-6
D gene: -
J gene: TRBJ1-4
clone size: -

CDR3 DNA: TGTGCCAGCAGCTCTTTACGGGAGGGCACAGATACGCAGTATTTT
CDR3 protein: CASSSLREGTDTQYF
V gene: TRBV5-4
D gene: TRBD2
J gene: TRBJ2-3
clone size: few

CDR3 DNA: TGTGCCAGCAGTTTACGTGGCGCGGCGCCGGGGGGCCATTTCGATGAGCAGTTCTTC
CDR3 protein: CASSLRGAAPGGHFDEQFF
V gene: TRBV27
D gene: -
J gene: TRBJ2-1
clone size: -